This TCR beta chain stems from a study of cytomegalovirus exposure and HLA in healthy donors. Findings and limits, study-wide: There were a few CMV-associated chains whose specificity for CMV antigens was confirmed in vitro. In a later analysis, the majority of CMV-associated beta chains seemingly showed HLA restriction. Previous analysis showed most TCR beta V segments were productive about 90% or about 30% of the time.

About this clone itself: Antigen: not known.

From germline, CDR1 is SEHNR and CDR2 FQNEAQ (reference sequence). The CDR3 totals 17 residues. V lost 0 bases and J lost 8; bases outside the gene matches: 10. The PCR contained 60 Vbeta and 13 Jbeta primers. Per the authors' pipeline: In a later analysis, the count reached approximately 80 million unique TCR beta chains, with about 11 million shared. TCRdb's table, derived via immunoSEQ multiplex PCR, lists solely in-frame clones and lacks some. Clonal size and the V and J genes are those of that table, whereas D and trimming came from the DNA. The sample has 160,000 or so clones, approximately 88% seen once.

The receptor was isolated from a woman aged 18-29 years in good health and CMV-seronegative. The sequenced sample consisted of PBMCs. The V gene is TRBV7-9, the J gene TRBJ1-4, with 9 bases identical to TRBD1. The chain's CDR3 is CASSLATTGGLREKLFF. For the CDR3, the DNA is TGTGCCAGCAGCTTAGCGACTACAGGGGGCTTAAGGGAAAAACTGTTTTTT.